These 20 T cell receptor beta chains were all obtained from the same sample, sequenced in a study of cytomegalovirus exposure and HLA in healthy donors. Primers: 60 Vbeta forward and 13 Jbeta reverse. The assay was immunoSEQ multiplex PCR, and TCRdb's table has in-frame clones only and misses some. The table includes about 160,000 clones, around four fifths detected once. The sample comprised PBMCs. Source of these receptors: a man aged 25 to 40 in good health and CMV-seronegative.

V usage is TRBV7-2 and J usage is TRBJ2-2, with 11 positions matching TRBD2. Germline CDR1 and CDR2: SGHTA and FQGNSA. The junction had 7 bases not matched to a gene; V was cut back by 5 bases and J by 5 bases. CDR3 length: 16 amino acids. As DNA, the CDR3 is TGTGCCAGCAGCCCCACTAGCGGGAGAAGAACCGGGGAGCTGTTTTTT. Translated: CASSPTSGRRTGELFF.

J is TRBJ1-2 and V is TRBV29-1; no reliable D call. V was clipped by 2 bases and J by 6 bases, with 7 bases between them. The CDR3 sequence is 11 residues long. Per germline, CDR1 SQVTM and CDR2 ANQGSEA. This chain's CDR3 is CSVEPGNGYTF. Written as DNA, the CDR3 is TGCAGCGTTGAACCGGGGAATGGCTACACCTTC.

V and J are TRBV5-1 and TRBJ1-2; TRBD1 is a possible D gene (5 bases). Germline V gene sequence: CDR1 SGHRS, CDR2 YFSETQ. Trimming pared 3 bases from V and 6 bases from J, leaving 21 bases between. The CDR3 has 16 residues. The CDR3 nucleotides are TGCGCCAGCAGCTCCGTCGACAGTACCCTTTCAAATGGCTACACCTTC. Translating gives CASSSVDSTLSNGYTF.

In its sample, this clone was seen a few times. CDR3 sequence reads: CASSLSEGGKYF. The DNA of the CDR3 is TGTGCCAGCAGCTTATCTGAGGGAGGGAAGTACTTC. The V and J genes are TRBV7-2 and TRBJ2-7, with 7 bases lining up with TRBD2. Trimming cost V 2 bases and J 11 bases; bases outside gene matches: 6. This CDR3 spans 12 amino acids. Germline-derived CDR1 and CDR2 are SGHTA and FQGNSA.

The genes are TRBV28 and TRBJ2-7; a weak D match, TRBD1 (5 bases). CDR1 and CDR2 from the germline V gene are MDHEN and SYDVKM. The germline V and J ends were trimmed by 2 bases and 3 bases, with 14 bases remaining between them. The CDR3 runs to 15 residues. The chain's CDR3 is CASSLTAGSNYEQYF. The DNA for the CDR3 is TGTGCCAGCAGTTTAACCGCAGGGTCAAACTACGAGCAGTACTTC.

The rearrangement joins TRBV21-1 to TRBJ1-5; whether TRBD1, the table's D call, matches the DNA was not checked. TRBV21-1 is marked as a pseudogene. The CDR3 runs 18 residues. The CDR3 protein is CASSIRTGGRYSNQPQHF. The CDR3 DNA reads TGTGCCAGCAGCATCCGGACAGGGGGCCGTTATAGCAATCAGCCCCAGCATTTT.

In the case of this clone: The same CDR3 is also encoded by other DNA sequences in this sample. This chain connects TRBV5-4 to TRBJ1-2; TRBD1 is a possible D gene (5 bases). This CDR3 is 13 amino acids long. CDR1 is SGHNT, CDR2 YYREEE, per germline (reference sequence). V was pared by 0 bases and J by 2 bases, with 5 bases between. The DNA for the CDR3 is TGTGCCAGCAGCTTGGCAGGGAACTATGGCTACACCTTC. This gives the protein CASSLAGNYGYTF. The variable domain in full, completed from reference TRBV5-4 and TRBJ1-2, reads ETGVTQSPTHLIKTRGQQVTLRCSSQSGHNTVSWYQQALGQGPQFIFQYYREEENGRGNFPPRFSGLQFPNYSSELNVNALELDDSALYLCASSLAGNYGYTFGSGTRLTVV.

The chain uses TRBV10-1 and TRBJ2-7; D is unresolved. Germline assignment: CDR1 WNHNN and CDR2 SYGVQD (reference sequence). The ends were cut back, 3 bases at V and 0 bases at J, with 12 bases in the middle. CDR3 length: 15 amino acids. The CDR3 sequence is CASSDATDSSYEQYF. For the CDR3, the DNA is TGCGCCAGCAGTGATGCAACAGATAGCTCCTACGAGCAGTACTTC.

The rearrangement uses TRBV30 and TRBJ1-5; TRBD1 is a possible D gene (6 bases). V dropped 4 bases and J dropped 3 bases, with 16 bases sitting between them. Per germline, CDR1 GTSNPN and CDR2 SVGIG (reference sequence). This CDR3 is 15 amino acids long. The DNA of the CDR3 is TGTGCCTGGACCCATGGACAGCCGGACAATCAGCCCCAGCATTTT. Its translation: CAWTHGQPDNQPQHF.

The rearrangement uses TRBV7-3 and TRBJ2-7; 7 nucleotides line up with TRBD1. CDR1 is SGHTA and CDR2 is FQGTGA in the germline V gene. This CDR3 region has 15 residues. V gave up 1 base and J gave up 1 base; unmatched junction bases: 4. CDR3 DNA: TGTGCCAGCAGCTTAATCCCAGGGGGTTCCTACGAGCAGTACTTC. This translates into CASSLIPGGSYEQYF.

The rearrangement joins TRBV15 to TRBJ2-2; 7 bases line up with TRBD2. The CDR3 loop spans 16 amino acids. Germline CDR1 reads LNHNV; CDR2 reads YYDKDF (reference sequence). Losses at the gene ends were 1 base for V and 0 bases for J; bases not matched to a gene: 2. The CDR3 sequence is CATSRGGGTNTGELFF. As DNA, the CDR3 is TGTGCCACCAGCAGAGGGGGGGGGACGAACACCGGGGAGCTGTTTTTT.

The gene calls are TRBV7-3 and TRBJ2-3; 10 positions match TRBD2. This CDR3 comprises 15 residues. V lost 6 bases and J lost 1; bases outside the gene matches: 4. The germline gives CDR1 SGHTA, CDR2 FQGTGA. The CDR3 bases are TGTGCCAGCAGACTAGCGGGACAGGGCACAGATACGCAGTATTTT. Translated: CASRLAGQGTDTQYF.

V usage is TRBV7-3 and J usage is TRBJ2-2; D not resolved. Germline V gives CDR1 SGHTA, CDR2 FQGTGA. V shed 5 bases and J shed 7 bases, with 11 bases lying between them. The CDR3 has 13 residues. The CDR3 here is CASSTTGDGELFF. In nucleotides, the CDR3 is TGTGCCAGCAGCACCACGGGTGACGGGGAGCTGTTTTTT.

V is TRBV10-3 and J is TRBJ2-7, with 11 bases lining up with TRBD1. The germline CDR1 and CDR2 sequences are ENHRY and SYGVKD. Losses at the gene ends were 8 bases for V and 3 bases for J; bases not matched to a gene: 3. The CDR3 is made up of 13 amino acids. The CDR3 nucleotides are TGTGCCATCCGGACAGGGGGCGTCTACGAGCAGTACTTC. Its protein product is CAIRTGGVYEQYF.

V usage is TRBV7-2 and J usage is TRBJ2-7; TRBD1 matches at 9 bases. The V gene end was trimmed by 5 bases and the J gene end by 5 bases; junction bases not matched to a gene: 7. This CDR3 spans 14 amino acids. Germline-derived CDR1 and CDR2 are SGHTA and FQGNSA. CDR3 in amino acids: CASSPTGGMNEQYF. DNA of the CDR3: TGTGCCAGCAGCCCGACAGGGGGTATGAACGAGCAGTACTTC.

This clone has a single count. The rearrangement links TRBV6-4 to TRBJ2-6; 7 bases are shared with TRBD2. Per germline, CDR1 MRHNA and CDR2 SNTAGT. CDR3 length: 16 residues. J was trimmed by 1 base and V by 6 bases; bases with no gene match: 6. The CDR3 nucleotides are TGTGCCAGCAGCCCGGGACTACCTTCTGGGGCCAACGTCCTGACTTTC. Its protein product is CASSPGLPSGANVLTF.

A remark on this clone: Distinct nucleotide sequences in the sample also encode this CDR3. The chain has TRBV4-2 and TRBJ2-3; 7 bases are shared with TRBD2. CDR1 is LGHNA, CDR2 YNFKEQ, per germline. With 0 bases clipped from V and 6 bases from J, the junction kept 12 bases outside the gene matches. The CDR3 spans 17 residues. In DNA, the CDR3 is TGTGCCAGCAGCCAAGATAGAGCGGGACTACTCACGGATACGCAGTATTTT. Translating gives CASSQDRAGLLTDTQYF.

The gene calls are TRBV4-3 and TRBJ2-3; D gene uncertain. The germline CDR1 and CDR2 sequences are LGHNA and YSLEER. The CDR3 covers 17 residues. With 0 bases removed from V and 2 bases from J, the gap between germline ends came to 15 bases. In nucleotides, the CDR3 is TGCGCCAGCAGCCAAGATACGGCTAGTTCTATCACAGATACGCAGTATTTT. It encodes CASSQDTASSITDTQYF.

The chain links TRBV6-1 to TRBJ2-5; TRBD1 aligns across 12 bases. The CDR3 totals 18 residues. V lost 4 bases and J lost 4; bases outside the gene matches: 13. CDR1 and CDR2 (germline): MNHNS, SASEGT. The CDR3 is CASSAPDSGTGGGETQYF. Here the CDR3 DNA reads TGTGCCAGCAGTGCCCCCGACTCCGGGACAGGGGGCGGAGAGACCCAGTACTTC.

This chain links TRBV29-1 with TRBJ1-2, with D hard to call. Deletions cut 3 bases from V and 0 bases from J, with 5 bases between. This CDR3 is 12 amino acids long. Germline values: CDR1 SQVTM, CDR2 ANQGSEA. The CDR3 region is CSVDTTNYGYTF. In DNA form, the CDR3 reads TGCAGCGTTGACACAACTAACTATGGCTACACCTTC.